This TCR beta chain emerged from a study of blood T cell repertoires in COVID-19. Study details: Material from acute and convalescent COVID-19 was sourced from the United States, Italy and Spain.

Authors' processing steps: Reference gene primer amplification yielded estimated nucleated cell counts. Data came from immunoSEQ multiplex PCR; TCRdb stores just in-frame clones and leaves some out. V, J and clone size derive from that table, while D and trimming were established from the DNA sequence. This sample yields about 240,000 clones, of which over 70% are seen a single time; about 3.5% belongs to the top ten. V gave up 6 bases and J gave up 7 bases; unmatched junction bases: 8. Germline-derived CDR1 and CDR2 are LGHDT and YNNKEL (reference sequence). The length of the CDR3 is 14 residues. Sequenced material: peripheral blood. The chain couples TRBV3-1 (or the pseudogene TRBV3-2) to TRBJ1-4; TRBD1 matches 7 bases. The TCR comes from a woman at least 80 years old with acute or convalescent COVID-19. CDR3 coding DNA: TGTGCCAGCAGTCGACAGGGAAATGCTGAAAAACTGTTTTTT. Its protein is CASSRQGNAEKLFF.